These 2 T cell receptor beta chains were all obtained from the same sample, sequenced in a study of cytomegalovirus exposure and HLA in healthy donors. The PCR made use of 60 Vbeta and 13 Jbeta primers. Sequencing was performed with immunoSEQ multiplex PCR; in TCRdb, only in-frame clones are kept and a portion is missing. Listed are around 210,000 clones; approximately 1% falls within the top ten. The specimen was PBMCs. These receptors were obtained from a woman aged 25 to 39 in good health and CMV-seropositive.

J is TRBJ2-1 and V is TRBV18; 8 bases map to TRBD1. The length of the CDR3 is 17 residues. V lost 0 bases to trimming and J lost 0 bases; unmatched junction nucleotides: 4. Germline CDR1 reads KGHSH; CDR2 reads LQKENI. In DNA, the CDR3 is TGTGCCAGCTCACCACCCGTAGGACAGGGCTCCTACAATGAGCAGTTCTTC. Protein sequence: CASSPPVGQGSYNEQFF.

The chain combines TRBV6-1 with TRBJ2-7; D unresolved. CDR1 MNHNS and CDR2 SASEGT come from the germline V gene. The CDR3 consists of 15 residues. Trimming removed 3 bases at V and 0 bases at J, with 12 bases between. CDR3 amino acids: CASSEPPKSSYEQYF. For the CDR3, the DNA is TGTGCCAGCAGTGAGCCCCCCAAGAGCTCCTACGAGCAGTACTTC.